The 26 T cell receptor beta chains in this list originate from one sample, sequenced in a study of tumor-infiltrating lymphocytes in localized non-small cell lung cancer. TCRdb's copy holds only in-frame clones and misses some; the assay was immunoSEQ multiplex PCR. The repertoire holds 15,000 to 20,000 clones, with around 80% as singletons. Material: lung tumor tissue. The origin of the receptors is a human donor with non-small cell lung cancer.

The chain combines TRBV5-8 with TRBJ1-5, with 10 bases lining up with TRBD1. The CDR3 has 18 residues. The J segment lost 2 bases and the V segment lost 5 bases, leaving 13 bases of the junction unmatched. Germline lookup yields CDR1 SGHTS and CDR2 YDEGEE. The CDR3 sequence is CASRPFLTGTGGNQPQHF. The CDR3 DNA follows: TGTGCCAGCAGGCCATTTCTGACCGGGACAGGGGGCAATCAGCCCCAGCATTTT.

The chain has TRBV6-4 and TRBJ2-2; D is unclear. Germline V CDR1 and CDR2: MRHNA, SNTAGT. The CDR3 length is 14 residues. With 2 bases removed from V and 6 bases from J, the gap between germline ends came to 10 bases. CDR3 amino acids: CASSDGVGSGELFF. The CDR3 coding sequence is TGTGCCAGCAGTGACGGGGTTGGTTCCGGGGAGCTGTTTTTT.

V gene TRBV6-6 combines with J gene TRBJ2-7, with TRBD2 matching 11 bases. Per germline, CDR1 MNHNY and CDR2 SVGAGI (reference sequence). Unmatched junction bases numbered 6, after V lost 7 bases and J lost 1 base. The CDR3 is 15 residues long. The CDR3 region is CASTRGTSGSYEQYF. In DNA form, the CDR3 reads TGTGCCAGCACCAGAGGGACTAGCGGTTCCTACGAGCAGTACTTC.

The chain carries TRBV11-2 and TRBJ2-5; the D is unclear. V was cut by 5 bases and J by 4 bases, with 11 bases left in between. This CDR3 spans 13 amino acids. The germline gives CDR1 SGHAT, CDR2 FQNNGV. The CDR3 loop reads CASSPPGRETQYF. The DNA of the CDR3 is TGTGCCAGCAGCCCCCCCGGGCGAGAGACCCAGTACTTC.

V usage is TRBV19 and J usage is TRBJ2-7, with 9 nucleotides matching TRBD2. The CDR3 spans 12 residues. CDR1 and CDR2 from the germline V gene are LNHDA and SQIVND (reference sequence). The CDR3 here is CAVSGGFHEQYF. In DNA form, the CDR3 reads TGTGCAGTTAGCGGGGGTTTCCACGAGCAGTACTTC.

This chain links TRBV18 with TRBJ1-4; 8 positions agree with TRBD1. The CDR3 contains 15 residues. V lost 3 bases, J lost 6 bases, and 6 bases stayed unmatched. Looked up from germline, CDR1 is KGHSH and CDR2 is LQKENI. The CDR3 protein is CASSPTGDSYEKLFF. CDR3 nucleotides: TGTGCCAGCTCACCGACAGGGGATTCTTATGAAAAACTGTTTTTT. Looking up the rest from reference TRBV18 and TRBJ1-4 gives the full variable domain: NAGVMQNPRHLVRRRGQEARLRCSPMKGHSHVYWYRQLPEEGLKFMVYLQKENIIDESGMPKERFSAEFPKEGPSILRIQQVVRGDSAAYFCASSPTGDSYEKLFFGSGTQLSVL.

In its sample, this clone was seen a few times. V and J are TRBV2 and TRBJ2-2; possibly TRBD2 for D (5 bases). V lost 5 bases, J lost 4 bases, and 14 bases lay in between. Germline values: CDR1 SNHLY, CDR2 FYNNEI. This CDR3 is 15 amino acids long. The CDR3 nucleotides read TGTGCCAGCAGTCCCTCGGTTGGAGGCACCGGGGAGCTGTTTTTT. This codes for CASSPSVGGTGELFF.

A few counts support this clone. The chain joins TRBV27 to TRBJ1-6; unclear D gene. The CDR3 is 15 amino acids. V lost 2 bases to trimming and J lost 4 bases, with 9 bases between them. Looked up from germline, CDR1 is MNHEY and CDR2 is SMNVEV (reference sequence). The CDR3 region is CASSLEGLYNSPLHF. The CDR3 nucleotides are TGTGCCAGCAGTTTAGAAGGGCTGTATAATTCACCCCTCCACTTT.

The CDR3 DNA sequence: TGTGCCAGTACGGGGGGGAGGGCCTACAATGAGCAGTTCTTC. Its translation: CASTGGRAYNEQFF. This chain connects TRBV19 to TRBJ2-1, with 8 bases identical to TRBD2. Trimming removed 7 bases from V and 2 bases from J; junction bases left unmatched: 4. CDR3 length: 14 residues. Germline CDR1 and CDR2: LNHDA and SQIVND (reference sequence).

This clone is categorized as medium-sized. The V gene is TRBV10-3, the J gene TRBJ2-7; a possible D gene is TRBD1 (5 bases). CDR3 length: 14 amino acids. Germline lookup yields CDR1 ENHRY and CDR2 SYGVKD. V gave up 4 bases and J gave up 5 bases, with 15 bases separating them. This CDR3 is CAISGRIQENEQYF. Here the CDR3 DNA reads TGTGCCATCAGTGGCCGGATACAGGAAAACGAGCAGTACTTC.

This sequence joins TRBV5-5 and TRBJ2-7; D not resolved. Germline lookup yields CDR1 SGHKS and CDR2 YYEKEE (reference sequence). The CDR3 has 12 amino acids. V gave up 0 bases and J gave up 3 bases, with 4 bases separating them. The chain's CDR3 is CASSLASYEQYF. The CDR3 DNA follows: TGTGCCAGCAGCTTGGCCAGCTACGAGCAGTACTTC. Supplemented by reference TRBV5-5 and TRBJ2-7, the full variable domain reads DAGVTQSPTHLIKTRGQQVTLRCSPISGHKSVSWYQQVLGQGPQFIFQYYEKEERGRGNFPDRFSARQFPNYSSELNVNALLLGDSALYLCASSLASYEQYFGPGTRLTVT.

The chain carries TRBV28 and TRBJ2-7; maybe TRBD2 (5 bases). Germline V gene sequence: CDR1 MDHEN, CDR2 SYDVKM. Deletions cut 4 bases from V and 2 bases from J, with 12 bases between. The CDR3 spans 14 residues. The CDR3 nucleotides are TGTGCCAGCAGTTCGCAACTAGTGACCTACGAGCAGTACTTC. It is translated as CASSSQLVTYEQYF.

This clone was recorded once. J is TRBJ1-2 and V is TRBV6-5; 12 positions match TRBD1. J lost 7 bases, V lost 4 bases, and 4 bases had no gene match. This CDR3 has 14 amino acids. From germline, CDR1 is MNHEY and CDR2 SVGAGI. The CDR3 reads CASSLGQGASGYTF. CDR3 in DNA: TGTGCCAGCAGTTTGGGACAGGGGGCGAGTGGCTACACCTTC.

This sequence joins TRBV7-8 and TRBJ2-6, with a possible D match to TRBD1 (5 bases). The CDR3 is made up of 14 amino acids. Germline lookup yields CDR1 SGHVS and CDR2 FQNEAQ. The V end was cut by 4 bases, the J end by 4 bases, with 8 bases between. The CDR3 coding sequence is TGTGCCAGCAGCTCAGGGTCCGGGGCCAACGTCCTGACTTTC. This sequence encodes CASSSGSGANVLTF.

V is TRBV29-1 and J is TRBJ2-7; weak D call: TRBD1 (7 bases). Trimming shortened V by 4 bases and J by 0 bases, and 28 bases separated the two germline ends. The CDR3 has 19 residues. The germline gives CDR1 SQVTM, CDR2 ANQGSEA. The CDR3 DNA reads as TGCAGCGTTGCCATAAGGGCGGGACAGATTACGAGGAGCTCCTACGAGCAGTACTTC. Encoded protein: CSVAIRAGQITRSSYEQYF.

The chain links TRBV27 to TRBJ1-3; D possibly corresponds to TRBD1 (5 bases). Per germline, CDR1 MNHEY and CDR2 SMNVEV (reference sequence). The CDR3 loop spans 14 amino acids. V was clipped by 6 bases and J by 3 bases, with 12 bases between them. The CDR3 sequence: CASSPQGLGNTIYF. The CDR3 DNA follows: TGTGCCAGCAGCCCCCAGGGACTTGGAAACACCATATATTTT.

V gene TRBV30 combines with J gene TRBJ2-1; weak D call: TRBD1 (7 bases). The germline V and J ends were trimmed by 5 bases and 9 bases, with 14 bases remaining between them. CDR3 length equals 12 residues. Germline lookup yields CDR1 GTSNPN and CDR2 SVGIG (reference sequence). CDR3 nucleotide sequence: TGTGCCTGGGGAGGGGGCCCTGGTGAGCAGTTCTTC. As protein: CAWGGGPGEQFF.

This clone showed up just a few times. CDR3 sequence (DNA): TGTGCCAGCAACGGTCCGGGTCTCTCCTACGAGCAGTACTTC. It codes for CASNGPGLSYEQYF. The chain carries TRBV6-6 and TRBJ2-7; D gene uncertain. Trimming pared 7 bases from V and 0 bases from J, leaving 13 bases between. Germline CDR1 and CDR2: MNHNY and SVGAGI (reference sequence). This CDR3 is 14 amino acids long.

This CDR3 is CASSRGTATEAFF. The CDR3 nucleotides read TGCGCCAGCAGCCGCGGGACAGCCACTGAAGCTTTCTTT. V and J are TRBV5-1 and TRBJ1-1; TRBD1 agrees at 7 bases. CDR1 and CDR2 (germline): SGHRS, YFSETQ. The trim removed 4 bases at V and 4 bases at J, leaving 4 bases unmatched. The CDR3 totals 13 residues.

This chain uses TRBV20-1 with TRBJ1-2; D is unresolved. The CDR3 is made up of 11 amino acids. V was clipped by 5 bases and J by 8 bases, with 12 bases between them. The V gene's germline CDR1 is DFQATT and CDR2 SNEGSKA (reference sequence). CDR3 region: CSASDGGGYTF. In DNA, the CDR3 is TGCAGTGCTTCGGACGGTGGGGGCTACACCTTC.

This clone is deemed medium-sized. The chain combines TRBV4-1 with TRBJ2-7; 10 bases fit TRBD1. The CDR3 runs to 15 residues. The trim removed 3 bases at V and 4 bases at J, leaving 6 bases unmatched. The V gene's germline CDR1 is MGHRA and CDR2 YSYEKL. The CDR3 loop reads CASSHGQGEGYEQYF. As DNA, the CDR3 is TGCGCCAGCAGCCATGGACAGGGGGAGGGGTACGAGCAGTACTTC.

The rearrangement uses TRBV7-2 and TRBJ1-5; no clear D. The V gene's germline CDR1 is SGHTA and CDR2 FQGNSA. Trimming took off 3 bases at V and 0 bases at J, with 12 bases between the two ends. This CDR3 comprises 16 residues. CDR3 sequence (DNA): TGTGCCAGCAGCTTGTCGCGGGCGTATAGCAATCAGCCCCAGCATTTT. Its protein product is CASSLSRAYSNQPQHF.

In its sample, this clone was seen once. This chain connects TRBV5-1 to TRBJ2-7; D is undetermined. CDR1 SGHRS and CDR2 YFSETQ come from the germline V gene. CDR3 length: 15 residues. Trimming removed 0 bases from V and 7 bases from J, with 17 bases in between. CDR3: CASSLVPETLWEQYF. In DNA form, the CDR3 reads TGCGCCAGCAGCTTGGTGCCAGAAACTCTTTGGGAGCAGTACTTC.

The gene calls are TRBV6-6 and TRBJ2-2; D may be TRBD2 (6 bases). There are 14 residues in the CDR3. The ends were cut back, 8 bases at V and 5 bases at J, with 15 bases in the middle. Looked up from germline, CDR1 is MNHNY and CDR2 is SVGAGI (reference sequence). The DNA of the CDR3 is TGTGCCAGCGAGAGACCGGGGAGGACCGGGGAGCTGTTTTTT. Encoded protein: CASERPGRTGELFF.

V and J are TRBV5-4 and TRBJ1-6, with 8 positions matching TRBD1. The V gene end was trimmed by 4 bases and the J gene end by 5 bases; junction bases not matched to a gene: 11. The CDR3 loop spans 17 amino acids. CDR1 and CDR2 from the germline V gene are SGHNT and YYREEE (reference sequence). Written as DNA, the CDR3 is TGTGCCAGCAGCCTACCCCGACCGGGACAGGATAATTCACCCCTCCACTTT. Its translation is CASSLPRPGQDNSPLHF. Complete variable domain (other parts from reference TRBV5-4 and TRBJ1-6): ETGVTQSPTHLIKTRGQQVTLRCSSQSGHNTVSWYQQALGQGPQFIFQYYREEENGRGNFPPRFSGLQFPNYSSELNVNALELDDSALYLCASSLPRPGQDNSPLHFGNGTRLTVT.

This chain links TRBV9 with TRBJ2-2; D is uncertain. V was clipped by 2 bases and J by 6 bases, with 17 bases between them. This CDR3 region has 16 residues. Looked up from germline, CDR1 is SGDLS and CDR2 is YYNGEE. CDR3 region: CASSVATDPRAGELFF. The CDR3 coding sequence is TGTGCCAGCAGCGTCGCCACAGACCCACGCGCCGGGGAGCTGTTTTTT.